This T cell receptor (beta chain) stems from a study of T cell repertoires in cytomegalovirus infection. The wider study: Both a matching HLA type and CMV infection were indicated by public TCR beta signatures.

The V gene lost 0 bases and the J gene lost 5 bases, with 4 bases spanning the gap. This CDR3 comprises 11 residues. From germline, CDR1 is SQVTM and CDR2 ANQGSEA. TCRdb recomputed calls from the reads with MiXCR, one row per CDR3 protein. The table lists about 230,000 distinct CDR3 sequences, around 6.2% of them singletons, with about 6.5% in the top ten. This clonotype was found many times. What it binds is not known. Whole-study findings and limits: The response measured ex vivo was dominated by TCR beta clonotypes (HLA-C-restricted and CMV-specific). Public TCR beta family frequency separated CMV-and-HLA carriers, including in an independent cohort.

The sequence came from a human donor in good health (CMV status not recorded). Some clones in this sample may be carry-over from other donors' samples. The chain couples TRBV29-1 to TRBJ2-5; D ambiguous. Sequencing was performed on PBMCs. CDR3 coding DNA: TGCAGCGTTGAAGATCTGGAGACCCAGTACTTC. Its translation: CSVEDLETQYF.